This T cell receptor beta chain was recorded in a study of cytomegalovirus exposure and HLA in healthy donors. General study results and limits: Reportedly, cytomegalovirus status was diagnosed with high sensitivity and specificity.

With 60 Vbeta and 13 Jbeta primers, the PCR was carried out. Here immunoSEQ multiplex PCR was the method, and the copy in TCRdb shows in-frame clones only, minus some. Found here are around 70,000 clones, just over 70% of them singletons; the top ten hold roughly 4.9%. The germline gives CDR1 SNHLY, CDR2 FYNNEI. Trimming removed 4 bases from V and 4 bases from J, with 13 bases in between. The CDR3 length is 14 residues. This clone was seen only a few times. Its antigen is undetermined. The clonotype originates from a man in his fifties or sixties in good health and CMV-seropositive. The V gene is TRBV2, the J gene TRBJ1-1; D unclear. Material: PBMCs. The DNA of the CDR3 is TGTGCCAGCAGTGGGCCGCGTCTAGGCACTGAAGCTTTCTTT. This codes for CASSGPRLGTEAFF. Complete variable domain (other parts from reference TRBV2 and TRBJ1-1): EPEVTQTPSHQVTQMGQEVILRCVPISNHLYFYWYRQILGQKVEFLVSFYNNEISEKSEIFDDQFSVERPDGSNFTLKIRSTKLEDSAMYFCASSGPRLGTEAFFGQGTRLTVV.